This TCR beta chain was sequenced for a study of high-grade serous ovarian cancer treatment subgroups. Whole-study context: Mean per sample: approximately 14,000 reads, around 7,300 unique TCR beta rearrangements. Study-wide results and limits: Spatial context was lost because tumors were sequenced in bulk. CDR1 and CDR2 were left unanalyzed; analyses focused on CDR3. Different patients shared almost no repertoire; same-patient tumors shared about 0.11 to 0.85.

The protocol was immunoSEQ multiplex PCR, while the TCRdb copy is restricted to in-frame clones and leaves out a portion. The data hold around 37,000 clones, with about four fifths observed a single time. After removal of 0 bases from V and 1 base from J, the junction contained 17 bases not matched to a gene. CDR1 and CDR2 from the germline V gene are WNHNN and SYGVQD (reference sequence). There are 20 residues in the CDR3. This clone was detected only once. What it binds is not known. Tumor samples were obtained before definitive surgery or chemotherapy. This receptor was identified in a human donor with high-grade serous ovarian cancer. The sample was tumor tissue. The chain couples TRBV10-1 to TRBJ2-7, with TRBD2 matching 8 bases. The DNA of the CDR3 is TGCGCCAGCAGTGAGTCCTCGCCCCCTTTTCCGGGACTAGGGTCCTACGAGCAGTACTTC. This translates into CASSESSPPFPGLGSYEQYF.